A single sample is the source of the 18 T cell receptor beta chains below, sequenced in a study of identifying expanded T cells in peripheral blood (dated by TCRdb to about 2019). Library generation was performed with the immunoSEQ multiplex PCR assay. Here the immuneACCESS table is served through TCRdb, limited to in-frame sequences with V and J called. Missing clones are a known gap in these copies; in checked studies unresolved V genes cover under half, and the rest lacks a known reason. This sample comprises 85,000 to 120,000 clones, approximately 90% of them detected only once. The ten most abundant clones make up 13% to 15% of the sample. The sample comprised blood. These receptors came from a person aged 18 to 70 in good health.

V gene TRBV5-1 combines with J gene TRBJ2-1; TRBD2 matches 12 bases. Per germline, CDR1 SGHRS and CDR2 YFSETQ. This CDR3 has 17 residues. Trimming removed 1 base from V and 2 bases from J; junction bases left unmatched: 4. This chain's CDR3 is CASSLLWTSGTYNEQFF. The DNA for the CDR3 is TGCGCCAGCAGCTTGTTGTGGACTAGCGGGACCTACAATGAGCAGTTCTTC.

This clone was counted a few times. CDR3 protein: CASSAGTGPAYEQYF. CDR3 DNA: TGTGCCAGCAGCGCCGGGACAGGGCCCGCCTACGAGCAGTACTTC. This chain links TRBV9 with TRBJ2-7, with 9 bases fitting TRBD1. With 3 bases clipped from V and 2 bases from J, the junction kept 6 bases outside the gene matches. Germline lookup yields CDR1 SGDLS and CDR2 YYNGEE. CDR3 length: 15 residues. The full variable domain, in which reference TRBV9 and TRBJ2-7 provide the parts outside the CDR3, is DSGVTQTPKHLITATGQRVTLRCSPRSGDLSVYWYQQSLDQGLQFLIQYYNGEERAKGNILERFSAQQFPDLHSELNLSSLELGDSALYFCASSAGTGPAYEQYFGPGTRLTVT.

This clone has only one observation. V is TRBV29-1 and J is TRBJ2-1; unclear D gene. Germline values: CDR1 SQVTM, CDR2 ANQGSEA. The CDR3 consists of 11 residues. CDR3 sequence (DNA): TGCACCTTCAATCGGTACGATGAGCAGTTCTTC. The encoded protein is CTFNRYDEQFF.

The chain links TRBV2 to TRBJ2-5; the D is unclear. Trimming took 2 bases from V and 7 from J, leaving 14 bases between them. Germline V gene data show CDR1 as SNHLY and CDR2 as FYNNEI. CDR3 length equals 14 residues. The CDR3 DNA sequence: TGTGCCAGCAGTGAATCGTACAGCCCGGGGACCCAGTACTTC. It yields the protein CASSESYSPGTQYF. The whole variable domain, filled in from reference TRBV2 and TRBJ2-5, reads EPEVTQTPSHQVTQMGQEVILRCVPISNHLYFYWYRQILGQKVEFLVSFYNNEISEKSEIFDDQFSVERPDGSNFTLKIRSTKLEDSAMYFCASSESYSPGTQYFGPGTRLLVL.

The genes are TRBV4-1 and TRBJ2-3; no clear D gene. CDR1 MGHRA and CDR2 YSYEKL come from the germline V gene. This CDR3 has 15 amino acids. V lost 4 bases, J lost 1 base, and 12 bases lay in between. The CDR3: CASSPGILGTDTQYF. The CDR3 bases are TGCGCCAGCAGCCCCGGAATTCTTGGCACAGATACGCAGTATTTT.

The CDR3 region has the DNA TGTGCCAGCAGCCCTTGGGGGACCTCTGGAAACACCATATATTTT. It yields the protein CASSPWGTSGNTIYF. The rearrangement uses TRBV7-3 and TRBJ1-3; tentative D call: TRBD1 (5 bases). Germline V lookup: CDR1 SGHTA, CDR2 FQGTGA. This CDR3 comprises 15 residues. Deletions cut 5 bases from V and 0 bases from J, with 11 bases between. Filled out from reference TRBV7-3 and TRBJ1-3, the complete variable domain reads GAGVSQTPSNKVTEKGKYVELRCDPISGHTALYWYRQSLGQGPEFLIYFQGTGAADDSGLPNDRFFAVRPEGSVSTLKIQRTERGDSAVYLCASSPWGTSGNTIYFGEGSWLTVV.

V is TRBV28 and J is TRBJ2-3, with 8 positions matching TRBD1. Germline CDR1 reads MDHEN; CDR2 reads SYDVKM. Trimming at V came to 6 bases and at J to 2 bases, leaving 10 bases not matched to a gene. CDR3 size: 16 residues. CDR3 in amino acids: CASSYSGQGTTDTQYF. CDR3 nucleotides: TGTGCCAGCAGCTACTCCGGACAGGGAACCACAGATACGCAGTATTTT.

V usage is TRBV28 and J usage is TRBJ1-1, with D possibly matching TRBD1 (5 bases). CDR1 and CDR2 (germline): MDHEN, SYDVKM. V lost 4 bases, J lost 1 base, and 13 bases lay in between. The CDR3 is 15 residues long. The CDR3 coding sequence is TGTGCCAGCAGTTCATATCAAGGGGAGAACACTGAAGCTTTCTTT. Translation: CASSSYQGENTEAFF.

The chain links TRBV6-6 to TRBJ1-5; possible D gene TRBD1, 6 bases. The germline CDR1 and CDR2 sequences are MNHNY and SVGAGI (reference sequence). V shed 4 bases and J shed 2 bases, with 15 bases lying between them. The CDR3 is 16 residues long. In nucleotides, the CDR3 is TGTGCCAGCAGTTCCCTACAGGGCGCGGGCAATCAGCCCCAGCATTTT. Translation: CASSSLQGAGNQPQHF.

This clone has more than one count but fewer than ten. J is TRBJ1-5 and V is TRBV6-5; a possible D gene is TRBD1 (6 bases). The germline V and J ends were trimmed by 6 bases and 6 bases, with 15 bases remaining between them. This CDR3 has 14 residues. Germline CDR1 reads MNHEY; CDR2 reads SVGAGI. The CDR3: CASRLRGGSQPQHF. CDR3 bases: TGTGCCAGCAGATTAAGGGGGGGGAGTCAGCCCCAGCATTTT.

V usage is TRBV19 and J usage is TRBJ2-5; no clear D. CDR3 length equals 14 residues. The germline V gene has CDR1 LNHDA and CDR2 SQIVND (reference sequence). V was pared by 2 bases and J by 7 bases, with 14 bases between. The CDR3 DNA is TGTGCCAGTAGTATAAAGACCCCAGGTGGGACCCAGTACTTC. This translates into CASSIKTPGGTQYF.

The table lists this clone with a few counts. The chain uses TRBV6-6 and TRBJ2-3, with D perhaps TRBD1 (6 bases). This CDR3 has 14 amino acids. Trimming took 2 bases from V and 2 from J, leaving 8 bases between them. CDR1 is MNHNY, CDR2 SVGAGI, per germline (reference sequence). CDR3 residues: CASSYRDTTDTQYF. The CDR3 coding sequence is TGTGCCAGCAGTTACAGGGACACCACAGATACGCAGTATTTT.

The genes are TRBV11-2 and TRBJ1-5; possibly TRBD1 for D (6 bases). The CDR3 contains 15 residues. Germline V gene sequence: CDR1 SGHAT, CDR2 FQNNGV. V shed 2 bases and J shed 9 bases, with 17 bases lying between them. The CDR3 nucleotides read TGTGCCAGCAGCTTAAGCGGGGGGCCCGGAGGGCCCCAGCATTTT. This sequence encodes CASSLSGGPGGPQHF. Complete variable domain (other parts from reference TRBV11-2 and TRBJ1-5): EAGVAQSPRYKIIEKRQSVAFWCNPISGHATLYWYQQILGQGPKLLIQFQNNGVVDDSQLPKDRFSAERLKGVDSTLKIQPAKLEDSAVYLCASSLSGGPGGPQHFGDGTRLSIL.

J is TRBJ1-1 and V is TRBV27, with 7 bases lining up with TRBD1. The junction had 12 bases not matched to a gene; V was cut back by 4 bases and J by 1 base. The germline CDR1 and CDR2 sequences are MNHEY and SMNVEV (reference sequence). The CDR3 is made up of 17 amino acids. The CDR3 nucleotides read TGTGCCAGCAGTTCCCCAGGGGGAGGGGGTAAGAACACTGAAGCTTTCTTT. Amino acids: CASSSPGGGGKNTEAFF.

This chain links TRBV28 with TRBJ2-7; D gene ambiguous. Germline V gene lookup returns CDR1 MDHEN and CDR2 SYDVKM. Trimming left V 2 bases short and J 4 bases short, with 6 bases between. This CDR3 is 12 amino acids long. The CDR3 here is CASSLSKYEQYF. CDR3 nucleotides: TGTGCCAGCAGTTTAAGCAAATACGAGCAGTACTTC.

This clone was observed a handful of times. The chain recombines TRBV5-1 with TRBJ1-6, with 7 bases lining up with TRBD1. Germline values: CDR1 SGHRS, CDR2 YFSETQ. There are 13 residues in the CDR3. V lost 0 bases, J lost 10 bases, and 1 base stayed unmatched. The CDR3 loop is CASSLVGGSPLHF. CDR3 DNA sequence: TGCGCCAGCAGCTTGGTAGGGGGCTCACCCCTCCACTTT.

The chain links TRBV5-1 to TRBJ2-2, with D unclear. Trimming removed 1 base from V and 4 bases from J, with 11 bases in between. This CDR3 is 15 amino acids long. The germline CDR1 and CDR2 sequences are SGHRS and YFSETQ. As DNA, the CDR3 is TGCGCCAGCAGCTTGCAGGACGTCGGCACCGGGGAGCTGTTTTTT. Its translation is CASSLQDVGTGELFF.

This clone is a singleton in its sample. This chain uses TRBV6-5 with TRBJ2-5; D is perhaps TRBD2 (6 bases). The CDR3 is 12 residues long. Germline CDR1 MNHEY, CDR2 SVGAGI. Trimming removed 2 bases from V and 11 bases from J, with 12 bases in between. CDR3 residues: CASSYRGTQQYF. CDR3 sequence (DNA): TGTGCCAGCAGTTACCGCGGGACTCAGCAGTACTTC.